This T cell receptor beta chain was recovered during a study of control samples from healthy donors and cancer patients. With 3 bases clipped from V and 5 bases from J, the junction kept 6 bases outside the gene matches. Germline V gene data show CDR1 as SNHLY and CDR2 as FYNNEI. CDR3 size: 15 residues. This clone occurred a few times. Produced via immunoSEQ multiplex PCR; TCRdb's table is partial and in-frame only. This sample has about 110,000 clones, with around 87% found just once. The TCR comes from a woman aged 55 to 70 with lung cancer. The rearrangement uses TRBV2 and TRBJ1-5; 8 nucleotides line up with TRBD1. Sequenced input: PBMCs. Written as DNA, the CDR3 is TGTGCCAGCAGTGAGGGACAGGAGTTCTATCAGCCCCAGCATTTT. It encodes CASSEGQEFYQPQHF.